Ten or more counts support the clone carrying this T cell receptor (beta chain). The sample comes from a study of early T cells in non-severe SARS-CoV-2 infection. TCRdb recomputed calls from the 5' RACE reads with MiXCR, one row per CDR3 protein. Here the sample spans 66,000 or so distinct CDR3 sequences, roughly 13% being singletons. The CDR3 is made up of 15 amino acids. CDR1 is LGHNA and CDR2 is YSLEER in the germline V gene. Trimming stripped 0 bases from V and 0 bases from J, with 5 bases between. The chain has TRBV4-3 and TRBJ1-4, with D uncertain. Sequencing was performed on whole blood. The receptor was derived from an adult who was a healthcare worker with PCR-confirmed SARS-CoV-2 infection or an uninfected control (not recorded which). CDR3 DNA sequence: TGCGCCAGCAGCCAAGATGGAGCAACTAATGAAAAACTGTTTTTT. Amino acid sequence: CASSQDGATNEKLFF.